Sequencing of this T cell receptor (beta chain) was carried out in a study of blood T cell repertoires in COVID-19. Study at large: The United States, Italy and Spain were the sources of the acute and convalescent COVID-19 samples. Sources were T cells, B-cell-depleted T cells, or PBMCs; the material itself was cDNA or gDNA.

This clone was observed a single time. Methods used by the authors: For nucleated cells, counts were estimated from reference gene primer amplification. TCRdb's table, derived via immunoSEQ multiplex PCR, lists solely in-frame clones and lacks some. The V and J calls and clone size were taken over from that table, and D and trimming were inferred from the DNA. The sample carries 150,000 to 190,000 clones, 70% to 90% recorded once. The CDR3 is made up of 13 amino acids. Trimming shortened V by 5 bases and J by 0 bases, and 10 bases separated the two germline ends. Looked up from germline, CDR1 is SQVTM and CDR2 is ANQGSEA.

The TCR comes from a woman aged 55-69 years with COVID-19, enrolled during active disease. Sequenced: peripheral blood. This sequence joins TRBV29-1 and TRBJ1-1; the D gene is possibly TRBD1 (5 bases). In DNA form, the CDR3 reads TGCAGCGTTACAGGTATCTTGAACACTGAAGCTTTCTTT. Its protein is CSVTGILNTEAFF.